This TCR beta chain was found in a study of cytomegalovirus exposure and HLA in healthy donors. Study information: An earlier analysis found fewer than 140 million unique TCR beta sequences from 200 million or so T cells. Broader study findings: Specific recognition of CMV antigens was confirmed in vitro for a few chains (all CMV-associated). Links to common viral pathogens appeared, in a later analysis, for several of the most significant clusters. According to an earlier analysis, most TCR beta V segments yielded productive rearrangements about 87% or about 30% of the time.

Trimming pared 7 bases from V and 4 bases from J, leaving 22 bases between. Per the germline V gene, CDR1 is SGHTA and CDR2 is FQGNSA. This CDR3 spans 17 amino acids. Primers for the PCR totalled 60 Vbeta and 13 Jbeta. The repertoire was sequenced with immunoSEQ multiplex PCR; TCRdb's copy has only in-frame clones and lacks some. Counted here are tens of thousands of clones, around 80% occurring once; the ten biggest clones make up 1.9%. A few counts support this clone. Its antigen is not known. The chain joins TRBV7-2 to TRBJ2-2; tentatively, D is TRBD1 (5 bases). Sample: PBMCs. This TCR was recovered from a man in his late teens or twenties in good health and CMV-seronegative. The CDR3 region is CASTLRKTSQGTGELFF. The CDR3 region has the DNA TGTGCCAGCACCCTCCGGAAGACCAGTCAGGGCACCGGGGAGCTGTTTTTT.